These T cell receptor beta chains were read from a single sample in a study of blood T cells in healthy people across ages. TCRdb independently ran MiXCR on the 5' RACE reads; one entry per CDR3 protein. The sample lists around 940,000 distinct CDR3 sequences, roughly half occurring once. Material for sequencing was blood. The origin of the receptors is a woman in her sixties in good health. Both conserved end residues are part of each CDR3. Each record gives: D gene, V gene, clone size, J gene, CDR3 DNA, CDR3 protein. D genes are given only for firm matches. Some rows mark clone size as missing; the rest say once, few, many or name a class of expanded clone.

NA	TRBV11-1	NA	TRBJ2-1	TGTGCCAGCAGCCCCATAGGGGCGAACAATGAGCAGTTCTTC	CASSPIGANNEQFF
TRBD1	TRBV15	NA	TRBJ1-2	TGTGCCACCAGCAAAGGACAGGGGCAAGTTGGCTACACCTTC	CATSKGQGQVGYTF
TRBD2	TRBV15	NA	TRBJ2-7	TGTGCCACCAGCGGGAGGCTAGCGGCAGTGGGTCCCTACGAGCAGTACTTC	CATSGRLAAVGPYEQYF
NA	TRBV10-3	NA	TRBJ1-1	TGTGCCATCAGTGAGCAGGCAGTAGATATGAACACTGAAGCTTTCTTT	CAISEQAVDMNTEAFF
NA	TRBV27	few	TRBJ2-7	TGTGCCAGCAGGCCCCTGTCCGCGTTTGGCGAGCAGTACTTC	CASRPLSAFGEQYF
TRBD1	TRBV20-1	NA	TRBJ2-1	TGCAGTGCTAGAGACCCGTCAGGGGGAAGCAACCCCTGGGAGCAGTTCTTC	CSARDPSGGSNPWEQFF
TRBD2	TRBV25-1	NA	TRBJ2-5	TGTGCCAGCAGACGGCTAGCGGGAGTAGAGACCCAGTACTTC	CASRRLAGVETQYF
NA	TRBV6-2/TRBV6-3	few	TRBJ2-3	TGTGCCAGCAGGAGAGCTCAGTCGACAGATACGCAGTATTTT	CASRRAQSTDTQYF
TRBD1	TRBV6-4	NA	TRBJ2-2	TGTGCGAAAGGGGGACAGCTGAACACCGGGGAGCTGTTTTTT	CAKGGQLNTGELFF
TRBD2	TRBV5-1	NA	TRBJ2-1	TGCGCCAGCAGCTTGGATATTAGCGGGAACTACAATGAGCAGTTCTTC	CASSLDISGNYNEQFF
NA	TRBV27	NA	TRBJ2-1	TGTGCCAGCAGTCCTCATAGCTCCATCTACAATGAGCAGTTCTTC	CASSPHSSIYNEQFF
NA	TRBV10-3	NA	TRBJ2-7	TGTGCCATCAGTGAACGACGAAGCACCGGGACAACCTCCTACGAGCAGTACTTC	CAISERRSTGTTSYEQYF
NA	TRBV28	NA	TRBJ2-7	TGTGCCAGCTCTGCGGGACCGAAATTCTACGAGCAGTACTTC	CASSAGPKFYEQYF
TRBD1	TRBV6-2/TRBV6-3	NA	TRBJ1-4	TGTGCCAGCAGACTTCGACAGGGGGGCGAAAAACTGTTTTTT	CASRLRQGGEKLFF
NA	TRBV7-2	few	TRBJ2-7	TGTGCCAGCAGCTTAAAATTCGGGGGCTCCTACGAGCAGTACTTC	CASSLKFGGSYEQYF
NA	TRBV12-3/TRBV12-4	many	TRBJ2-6	TGTGCCACCCACGGGGGCCCGAACCGATTCTCTGGGGCCAACGTCCTGACTTTC	CATHGGPNRFSGANVLTF
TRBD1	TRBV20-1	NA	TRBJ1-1	TGCAGTGTCAGGCTCAGGGGGCGTGAAGCTTTCTTT	CSVRLRGREAFF
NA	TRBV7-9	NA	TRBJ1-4	TGTGCCAGCAGCTCTCCGAAGGCGGTTAATGAAAAACTGTTTTTT	CASSSPKAVNEKLFF
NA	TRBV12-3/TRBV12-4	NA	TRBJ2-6	TGTGCCAGCAGTTTGGGAGGGGGGGGCTCTGGGGCCAACGTCCTGACTTTC	CASSLGGGGSGANVLTF
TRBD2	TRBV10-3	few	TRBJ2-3	TGTGCCATCAGGGGAATTGTGTCGGGAGGTTTCAGCACAGATACGCAGTATTTT	CAIRGIVSGGFSTDTQYF
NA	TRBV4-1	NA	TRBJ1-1	TGCGCCAGCAGCCTCCTTGGGACCTGGAACACTGAAGCTTTCTTT	CASSLLGTWNTEAFF
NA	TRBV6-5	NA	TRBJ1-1	TGTGCCAGCAGTTACGCCTCAGGGAACACTGAAGCTTTCTTT	CASSYASGNTEAFF
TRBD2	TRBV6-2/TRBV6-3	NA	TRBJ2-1	TGTGCCAGCAGTGACCCAGCGGGAGGCCGTTCCTACAATGAGCAGTTCTTC	CASSDPAGGRSYNEQFF
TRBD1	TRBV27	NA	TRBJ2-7	TGTGCCAGCCGAAGGACAGGGCAAACCTACGAGCAGTACTTC	CASRRTGQTYEQYF
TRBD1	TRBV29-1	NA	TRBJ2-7	TGCAGCGTCGAAATCGGGACAGGGGCCTACGAGCAGTACTTC	CSVEIGTGAYEQYF
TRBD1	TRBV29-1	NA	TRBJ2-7	TGCAGCGTTGACCGGGACAGGGGACTCAATGAGCAGTACTTC	CSVDRDRGLNEQYF
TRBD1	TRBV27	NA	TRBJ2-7	TGTGCCAGCAGTTCTCCGAGACAGGGTCTCGAGCAGTACTTC	CASSSPRQGLEQYF
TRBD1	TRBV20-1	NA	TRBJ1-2	TGCAGTGCTAGGACCCAGACAGGGTACGGCTACACCTTC	CSARTQTGYGYTF
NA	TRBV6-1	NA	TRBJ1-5	TGTGCCAGCAGTGAACGGCGGAATCAGCCCCAGCGTTTT	CASSERRNQPQRF
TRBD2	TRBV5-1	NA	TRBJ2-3	TGCGCCAGCAGCGTAAGACTAGCGGGAGGGCCGAGTGGCACAGATACGCAGTATTTT	CASSVRLAGGPSGTDTQYF
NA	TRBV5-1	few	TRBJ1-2	TGCGCCAGCAGGATTCGAGCACAAGTTGGCTACACCTTC	CASRIRAQVGYTF
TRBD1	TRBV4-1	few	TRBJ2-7	TGCGCCAGCAGCCAAGGACAGGGGCAACCCCACGAGCAGTACTTC	CASSQGQGQPHEQYF
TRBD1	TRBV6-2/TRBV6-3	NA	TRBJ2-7	TGTGCCAGCAGTTACTCTCGCGGGACAGGGTTCTACGAGCAGTACTTC	CASSYSRGTGFYEQYF
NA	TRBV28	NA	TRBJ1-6	TGTGCCAGCAGTCTCCCCACCGGTTCACCCCTCCACTTT	CASSLPTGSPLHF
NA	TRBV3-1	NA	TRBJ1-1	TGTGCCAGCAGCCAAAGTCCGGGGAACACTGAAGCTTTCTTT	CASSQSPGNTEAFF
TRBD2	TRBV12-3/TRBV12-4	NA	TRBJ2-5	TGTGCCAGCAGCCGCTCGGGTAGCGGGAGCTCGACCCAGTACTTC	CASSRSGSGSSTQYF
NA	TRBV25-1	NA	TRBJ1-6	TGTGCCAGCCAAGGCCCGGGACTTATCGCTTATAATTCACCCCTCCACTTT	CASQGPGLIAYNSPLHF
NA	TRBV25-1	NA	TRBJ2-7	TGTGCCAGCAGTGGGCGGCCCTCGTACTTC	CASSGRPSYF
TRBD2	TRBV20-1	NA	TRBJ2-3	TGCAGTGCTAGAGGGCATAGCGGGAGAAGCACAGATACGCAGTATTTT	CSARGHSGRSTDTQYF
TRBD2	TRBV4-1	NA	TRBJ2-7	TGCGCCAGCAGCCAAGGTCCTAGCGGTCGCAGAGCCTACGAGCAGTACTTC	CASSQGPSGRRAYEQYF
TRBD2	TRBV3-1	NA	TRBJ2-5	TGTGCCAGCAGCCCCAGGACTAGCGGGAGTTTTAGAGAGACCCAGTACTTC	CASSPRTSGSFRETQYF
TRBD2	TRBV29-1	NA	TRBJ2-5	TGCAGCGTTGAACGGACTAGCGGGATCCAAGAGACCCAGTACTTC	CSVERTSGIQETQYF
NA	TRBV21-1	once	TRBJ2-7	TGTGCCAGCAGCTCCCGAATATCAGGGCCAACCTACGAGCAGTACTTC	CASSSRISGPTYEQYF
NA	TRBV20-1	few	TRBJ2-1	TGCAGTGCGCGAAAGTCCGGGTACTCCCACAATGAGCAGTTCTTC	CSARKSGYSHNEQFF
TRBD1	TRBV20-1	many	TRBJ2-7	TGCAGTGCAACCGGGACAGGGACCTACGAGCAGTACTTC	CSATGTGTYEQYF
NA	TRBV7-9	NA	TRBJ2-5	TGTGCCAGCAGCTTATCCCGGGGATACGCGGGGAAAGACAATGAGCAGTACTTC	CASSLSRGYAGKDNEQYF
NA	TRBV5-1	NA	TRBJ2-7	TGCGCCAGCAGAGAAGGGACCCCCTACGAGCAGTACTTC	CASREGTPYEQYF
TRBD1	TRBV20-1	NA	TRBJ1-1	TGCAGTGCTAGGGCTGGACAGGGGCGATCTGAAGCTTTCTTT	CSARAGQGRSEAFF
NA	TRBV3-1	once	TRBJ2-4	TGTGCCAGCAGCCAAACTGCGAGGGGAGCCAAAAACATTCAGTACTTC	CASSQTARGAKNIQYF
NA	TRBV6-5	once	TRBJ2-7	TGTGCCAGCAGTTACCGTTCGGAGGGCGTGGAGCAGTACTTC	CASSYRSEGVEQYF
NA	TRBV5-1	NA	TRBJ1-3	TGCGCCAGCAGCTTAGAAGCCTCTGGAAACACCATATATTTT	CASSLEASGNTIYF
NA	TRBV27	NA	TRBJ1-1	TGTGCCAGCAGTTCCCCGAGGCAAATGAACACTGAAGCTTTCTTT	CASSSPRQMNTEAFF
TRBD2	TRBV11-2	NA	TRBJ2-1	TGTGCCAGCAGCCCGCCGGGACTAGGAGCCGATGAGCAGTTCTTC	CASSPPGLGADEQFF
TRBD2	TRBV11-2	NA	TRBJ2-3	TGTGCCAGCAGCTTAACCCGAGCGGGAGCCGGCACAGATACGCAGTATTTT	CASSLTRAGAGTDTQYF